This TCR beta chain stems from a study of cytomegalovirus exposure and HLA in healthy donors. Study in general: In a previous analysis, approximately 110 million unique TCR beta sequences were found from 150 million to 200 million T cells.

Trimming took 5 bases from V and 0 from J; bases not matched to a gene: 10. The length of the CDR3 is 17 residues. CDR1 and CDR2 (germline): SEHNR, FQNEAQ (reference sequence). 60 Vbeta and 13 Jbeta primers were used in PCR. Repertoires were generated with immunoSEQ multiplex PCR, while TCRdb's copy carries only in-frame clones and drops some. The profile shows around 200,000 clones, approximately 80% of them singletons. The study, taken as a whole, reports: Researchers left out some V segments, among them TRBV6-2 and TRBV6-3, as indistinguishable.

A few counts support this clone. Its antigen remains unidentified. Input material: PBMCs. This chain connects TRBV7-9 to TRBJ2-1, with 7 bases fitting TRBD1. The sequence was obtained from a woman aged 50 to 60 in good health and CMV-seropositive. The CDR3 here is CASSRNIGTVSYNEQFF. For the CDR3, the DNA is TGTGCCAGCAGCCGTAATATCGGGACAGTCTCCTACAATGAGCAGTTCTTC.